The clone carrying this TCR beta chain was detected only a few times. Regarding time point: sample taken at primary tumor resection. Frozen PBMC, nontumor lung or tumor provided whole RNA, which was sequenced unsorted. Patients with untreated early-stage non-small cell lung cancer, numbering more than 55, were the donors. The sample originates from a study of spatial heterogeneity in lung cancer. Trimming took off 6 bases at V and 1 base at J, with 7 bases between the two ends. In germline, CDR1 is SGHTA, CDR2 FQGNSA. This CDR3 has 13 amino acids. MiXCR, run by TCRdb on the 5' RACE reads, gives a single entry per CDR3 protein. The sample has approximately 44,000 distinct CDR3 sequences; about 12% are singletons.

This sequence was found in a female donor with early-stage non-small cell lung cancer. V and J are TRBV7-2 and TRBJ1-5; no definite D call. Sequencing used PBMCs, obtained at surgery. The CDR3 DNA is TGTGCCAGCAGGTTGGGGAGCAATCAGCCCCAGCATTTT. This encodes CASRLGSNQPQHF.